What follows are 9 T cell receptor beta chains derived from one specimen sequenced in a study of blood T cell repertoires in COVID-19. Libraries were prepared by immunoSEQ multiplex PCR; TCRdb keeps only in-frame clonotypes and omits some of them. The sample gives about 84,000 clones, 70% to 85% of which show up once; around 6% is in the top ten. The sample comprised peripheral blood. The receptors were gathered from a man in his fifties or sixties with active or convalescent COVID-19.

The V call is TRBV19, the J call TRBJ2-3; 10 bases are a match to TRBD1. CDR3 size: 15 residues. In germline, CDR1 is LNHDA, CDR2 SQIVND (reference sequence). Trimming at V came to 10 bases and at J to 6 bases, leaving 13 bases not matched to a gene. DNA for the CDR3: TGTGCCACGACCCCCCGGGACAGGGGCCCCGATACGCAGTATTTT. Protein sequence: CATTPRDRGPDTQYF.

V is TRBV7-9 and J is TRBJ2-3; TRBD2 matches at 7 bases. V shed 3 bases, J shed 6 bases, and the junction held 9 bases outside the gene matches. CDR1 SEHNR and CDR2 FQNEAQ come from the germline V gene (reference sequence). The CDR3 has 15 residues. CDR3 DNA: TGTGCCAGCAGCTTTCTGGCTAGCGGCGCGGATACGCAGTATTTT. It specifies CASSFLASGADTQYF.

The chain carries TRBV4-3 and TRBJ1-1; 7 bases fit TRBD1. V was pared by 1 base and J by 9 bases, with 2 bases of the junction left unmatched. The CDR3 totals 12 residues. Germline V gives CDR1 LGHNA, CDR2 YSLEER. The CDR3 DNA reads as TGCGCCAGCAGCCAAGCGACAGGGAAAGCTTTCTTT. Amino acid sequence: CASSQATGKAFF.

The rearrangement uses TRBV7-2 and TRBJ2-2, with 9 bases matching TRBD1. In germline, CDR1 is SGHTA, CDR2 FQGNSA. The CDR3 has 18 residues. V dropped 1 base and J dropped 6; count of bases not matched to a gene: 12. The CDR3 protein is CASSLVPPNRGRPGELFF. The CDR3 nucleotides are TGTGCCAGCAGCTTAGTCCCGCCAAACAGGGGGCGCCCCGGGGAGCTGTTTTTT.

The chain couples TRBV4-3 to TRBJ2-1; 9 nucleotides align to TRBD1. Germline-derived CDR1 and CDR2 are LGHNA and YSLEER. Trimming took 4 bases from V and 5 from J; bases not matched to a gene: 6. The CDR3 spans 15 residues. CDR3 coding DNA: TGCGCCAGCAGCCCTCGGTGGACAGGGGACAATGAGCAGTTCTTC. It translates to CASSPRWTGDNEQFF.

The CDR3 protein is CASRPRSGNTIYF. CDR3 in DNA: TGTGCCAGCAGGCCTAGATCTGGAAACACCATATATTTT. This chain uses TRBV16 with TRBJ1-3; D is unresolved. The germline V gene has CDR1 KGHSY and CDR2 FQNENV. This CDR3 is 13 amino acids long. The ends were cut back, 6 bases at V and 1 base at J, with 7 bases in the middle.

This clone was detected only a few times. This chain joins TRBV10-3 and TRBJ2-2, with 7 nucleotides matching TRBD2. Germline CDR1 is ENHRY and CDR2 is SYGVKD. This CDR3 contains 15 residues. The V gene end was trimmed by 4 bases and the J gene end by 2 bases; junction bases not matched to a gene: 4. The CDR3 region has the DNA TGTGCCATCAGTGTCAGCGGGGTAAACACCGGGGAGCTGTTTTTT. It specifies CAISVSGVNTGELFF.

The rearrangement joins TRBV29-1 to TRBJ2-1, with D possibly being TRBD2 (6 bases). Germline lookup yields CDR1 SQVTM and CDR2 ANQGSEA. The CDR3 contains 14 residues. Between the trimmed V and J ends, which lost 4 bases and 0 bases, there was a span of 10 bases. CDR3 in amino acids: CSVGGEASYNEQFF. DNA for the CDR3: TGCAGCGTTGGGGGGGAGGCCTCCTACAATGAGCAGTTCTTC.

The rearrangement joins TRBV18 to TRBJ2-7, with D perhaps TRBD2 (5 bases). The CDR3 is 15 amino acids. The germline CDR1 and CDR2 sequences are KGHSH and LQKENI. The V gene lost 5 bases and the J gene lost 3 bases, with 17 bases spanning the gap. DNA for the CDR3: TGTGCCAGCTCAAGACCGGGAACGCTCTTCTACGAGCAGTACTTC. Translation gives CASSRPGTLFYEQYF.